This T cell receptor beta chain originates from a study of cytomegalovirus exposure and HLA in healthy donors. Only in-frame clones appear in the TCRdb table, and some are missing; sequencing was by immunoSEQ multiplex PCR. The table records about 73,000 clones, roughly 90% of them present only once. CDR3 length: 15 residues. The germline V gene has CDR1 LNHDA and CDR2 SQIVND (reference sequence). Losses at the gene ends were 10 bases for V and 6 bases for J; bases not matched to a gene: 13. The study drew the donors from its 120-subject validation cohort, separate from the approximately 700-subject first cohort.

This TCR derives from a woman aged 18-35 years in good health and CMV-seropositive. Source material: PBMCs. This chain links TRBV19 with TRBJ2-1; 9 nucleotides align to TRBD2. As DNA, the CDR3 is TGTGCCACCAGCCAAGGGCGGGGGGGTCTCAATGAGCAGTTCTTC. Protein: CATSQGRGGLNEQFF.